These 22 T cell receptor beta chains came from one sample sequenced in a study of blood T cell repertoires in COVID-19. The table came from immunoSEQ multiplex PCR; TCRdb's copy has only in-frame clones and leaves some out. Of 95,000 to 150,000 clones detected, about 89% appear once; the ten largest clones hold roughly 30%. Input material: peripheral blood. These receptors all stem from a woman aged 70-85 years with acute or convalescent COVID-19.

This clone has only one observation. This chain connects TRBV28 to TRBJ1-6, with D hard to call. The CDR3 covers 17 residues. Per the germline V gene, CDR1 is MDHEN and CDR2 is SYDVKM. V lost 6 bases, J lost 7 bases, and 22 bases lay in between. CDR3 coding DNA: TGTGCCAGCAGCTCCCCTCACGAGCGACGGGAGAATTCACCCCTCCACTTT. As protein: CASSSPHERRENSPLHF.

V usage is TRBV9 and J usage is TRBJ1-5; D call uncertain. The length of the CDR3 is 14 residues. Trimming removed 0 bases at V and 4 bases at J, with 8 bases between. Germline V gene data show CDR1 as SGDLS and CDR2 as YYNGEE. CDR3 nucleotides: TGTGCCAGCAGCGTAGACAGCAATAATCAGCCCCAGCATTTT. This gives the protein CASSVDSNNQPQHF. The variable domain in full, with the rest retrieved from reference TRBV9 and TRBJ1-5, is DSGVTQTPKHLITATGQRVTLRCSPRSGDLSVYWYQQSLDQGLQFLIQYYNGEERAKGNILERFSAQQFPDLHSELNLSSLELGDSALYFCASSVDSNNQPQHFGDGTRLSIL.

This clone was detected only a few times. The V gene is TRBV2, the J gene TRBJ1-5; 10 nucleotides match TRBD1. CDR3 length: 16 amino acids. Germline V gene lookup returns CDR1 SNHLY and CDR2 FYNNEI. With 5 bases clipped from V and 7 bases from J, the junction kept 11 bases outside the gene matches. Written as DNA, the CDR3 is TGTGCCAGCAGTTGGATCGGGGGACAGGGGAACCAGCCCCAGCATTTT. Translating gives CASSWIGGQGNQPQHF.

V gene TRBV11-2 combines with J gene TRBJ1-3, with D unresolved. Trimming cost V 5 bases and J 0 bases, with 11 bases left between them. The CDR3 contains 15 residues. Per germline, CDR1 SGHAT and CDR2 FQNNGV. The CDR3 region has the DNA TGTGCCAGCAGCCCCCCGGGGAGCTCTGGAAACACCATATATTTT. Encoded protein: CASSPPGSSGNTIYF.

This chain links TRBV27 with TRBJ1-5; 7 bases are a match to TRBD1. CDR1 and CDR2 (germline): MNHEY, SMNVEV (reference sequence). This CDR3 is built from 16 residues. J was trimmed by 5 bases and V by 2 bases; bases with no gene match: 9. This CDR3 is CASSLSGRGGDQPQHF. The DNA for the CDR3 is TGTGCCAGCAGTTTAAGCGGGAGAGGGGGCGATCAGCCCCAGCATTTT.

In nucleotides, the CDR3 is TGTGCCAGCAGTTTCCGGGACAGGGGCGCAGATACGCAGTATTTT. Protein product: CASSFRDRGADTQYF. The chain is built from TRBV27 and TRBJ2-3, with 10 bases identical to TRBD1. J lost 4 bases, V lost 3 bases, and 4 bases had no gene match. The germline V gene has CDR1 MNHEY and CDR2 SMNVEV (reference sequence). The CDR3 is 15 amino acids.

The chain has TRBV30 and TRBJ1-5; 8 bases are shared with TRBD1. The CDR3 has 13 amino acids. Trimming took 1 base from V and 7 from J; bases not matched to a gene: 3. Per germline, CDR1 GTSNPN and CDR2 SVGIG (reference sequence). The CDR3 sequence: CAWSAGGQQPQHF. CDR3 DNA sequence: TGTGCCTGGAGTGCAGGGGGCCAACAGCCCCAGCATTTT.

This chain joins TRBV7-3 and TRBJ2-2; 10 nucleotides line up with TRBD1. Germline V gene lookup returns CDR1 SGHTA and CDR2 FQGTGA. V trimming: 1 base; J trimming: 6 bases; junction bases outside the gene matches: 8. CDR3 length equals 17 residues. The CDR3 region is CASSLRSTGGAPGELFF. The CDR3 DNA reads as TGTGCCAGCAGCTTAAGGTCGACAGGGGGCGCCCCCGGGGAGCTGTTTTTT.

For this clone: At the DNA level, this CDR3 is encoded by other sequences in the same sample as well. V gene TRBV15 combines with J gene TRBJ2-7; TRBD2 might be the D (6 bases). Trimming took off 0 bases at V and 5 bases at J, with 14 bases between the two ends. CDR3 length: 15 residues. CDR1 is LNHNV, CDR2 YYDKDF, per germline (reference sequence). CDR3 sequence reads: CATSRDGQGLHEQYF. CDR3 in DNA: TGTGCCACCAGCAGAGATGGGCAGGGACTCCACGAGCAGTACTTC.

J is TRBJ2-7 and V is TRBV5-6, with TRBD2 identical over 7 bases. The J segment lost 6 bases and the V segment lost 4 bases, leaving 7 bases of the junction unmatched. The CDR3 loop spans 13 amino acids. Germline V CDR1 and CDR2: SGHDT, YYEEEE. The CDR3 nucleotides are TGTGCCAGCAGCCTTGAGCGGGGACGCGAGCAGTACTTC. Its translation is CASSLERGREQYF.

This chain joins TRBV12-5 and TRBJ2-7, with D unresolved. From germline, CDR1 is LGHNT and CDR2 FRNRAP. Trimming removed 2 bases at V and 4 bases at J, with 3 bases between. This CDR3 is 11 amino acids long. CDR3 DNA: TGTGCTAGTGGTTTGCTTTACGAGCAGTACTTC. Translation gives CASGLLYEQYF.

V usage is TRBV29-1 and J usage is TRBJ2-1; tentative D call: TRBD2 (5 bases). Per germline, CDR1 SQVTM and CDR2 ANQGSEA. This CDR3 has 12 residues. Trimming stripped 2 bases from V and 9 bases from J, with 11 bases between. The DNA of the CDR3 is TGCAGCGTTGAAAAGCTAGCAGTTGAGCAGTTCTTC. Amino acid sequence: CSVEKLAVEQFF.

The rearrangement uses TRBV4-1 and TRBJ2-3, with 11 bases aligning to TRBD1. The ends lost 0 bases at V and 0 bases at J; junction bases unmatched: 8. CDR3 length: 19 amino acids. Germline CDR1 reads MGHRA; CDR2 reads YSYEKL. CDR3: CASSQEGQGGTLSTDTQYF. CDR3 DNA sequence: TGCGCCAGCAGCCAAGAGGGACAGGGGGGAACACTTAGCACAGATACGCAGTATTTT.

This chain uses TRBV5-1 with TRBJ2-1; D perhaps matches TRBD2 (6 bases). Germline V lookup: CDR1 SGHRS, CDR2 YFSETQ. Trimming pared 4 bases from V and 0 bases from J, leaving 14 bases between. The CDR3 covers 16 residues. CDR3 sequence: CASSLMAGTSYNEQFF. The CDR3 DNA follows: TGCGCCAGCAGCCTCATGGCGGGGACCTCCTACAATGAGCAGTTCTTC.

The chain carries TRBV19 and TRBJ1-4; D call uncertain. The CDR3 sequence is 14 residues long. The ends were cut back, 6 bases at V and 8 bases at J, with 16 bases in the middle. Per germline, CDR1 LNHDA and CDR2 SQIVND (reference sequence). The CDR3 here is CASSPPPSVEKLFF. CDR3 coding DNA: TGTGCCAGTAGCCCGCCTCCATCAGTGGAAAAACTGTTTTTT.

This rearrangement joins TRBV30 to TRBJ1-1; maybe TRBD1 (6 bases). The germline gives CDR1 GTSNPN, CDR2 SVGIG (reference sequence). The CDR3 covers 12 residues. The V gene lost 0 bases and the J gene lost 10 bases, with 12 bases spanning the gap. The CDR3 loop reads CAWSVRGGGAFF. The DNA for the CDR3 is TGTGCCTGGAGTGTACGAGGGGGGGGAGCTTTCTTT.

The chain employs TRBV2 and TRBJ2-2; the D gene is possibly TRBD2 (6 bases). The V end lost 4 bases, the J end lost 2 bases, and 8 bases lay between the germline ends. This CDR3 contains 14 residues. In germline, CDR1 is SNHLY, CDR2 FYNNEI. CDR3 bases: TGTGCCAGCAGTGTGGAGGGAAACACCGGGGAGCTGTTTTTT. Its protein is CASSVEGNTGELFF.

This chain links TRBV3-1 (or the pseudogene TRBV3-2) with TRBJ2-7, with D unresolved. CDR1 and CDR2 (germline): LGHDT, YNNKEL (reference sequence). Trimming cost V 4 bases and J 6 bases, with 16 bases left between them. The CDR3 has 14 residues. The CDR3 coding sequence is TGTGCCAGCAGCCGTGGGCAGTCACCAGGCGAGCAGTACTTC. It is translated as CASSRGQSPGEQYF.

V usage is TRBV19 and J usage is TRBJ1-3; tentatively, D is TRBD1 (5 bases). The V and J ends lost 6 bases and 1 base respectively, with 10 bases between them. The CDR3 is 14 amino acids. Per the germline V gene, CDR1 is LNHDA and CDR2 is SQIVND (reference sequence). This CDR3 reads CASRPGISGNTIYF. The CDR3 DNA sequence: TGTGCCAGTAGGCCAGGGATTTCTGGAAACACCATATATTTT.

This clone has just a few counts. CDR3 nucleotides: TGCGCCAGCTGGAATTCGGACAGGGGATTTCCCCAGCCCCAGCATTTT. Protein: CASWNSDRGFPQPQHF. V usage is TRBV10-2 and J usage is TRBJ1-5, with 9 bases lining up with TRBD1. The junction had 15 bases not matched to a gene; V was cut back by 8 bases and J by 7 bases. CDR1 is WSHSY, CDR2 SAAADI, per germline. The CDR3 has 16 residues.

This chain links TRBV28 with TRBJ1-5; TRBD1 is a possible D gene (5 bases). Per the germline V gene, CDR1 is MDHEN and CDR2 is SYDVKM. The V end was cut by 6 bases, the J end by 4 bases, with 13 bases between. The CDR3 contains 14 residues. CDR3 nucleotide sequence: TGTGCCAGCAGACAATGGGGCCGTAATCAGCCCCAGCATTTT. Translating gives CASRQWGRNQPQHF.

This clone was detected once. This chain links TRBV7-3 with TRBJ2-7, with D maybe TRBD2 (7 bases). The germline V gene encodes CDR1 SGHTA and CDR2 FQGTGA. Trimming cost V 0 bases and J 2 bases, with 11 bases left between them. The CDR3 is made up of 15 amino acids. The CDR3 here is CASSLTAGAPYEQYF. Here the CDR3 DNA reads TGTGCCAGCAGCTTAACCGCGGGGGCCCCCTACGAGCAGTACTTC.